Listed below are T cell receptor beta chains from one sample, sequenced in a study of metastatic and nonmetastatic thyroid tumors. TCRdb re-analyzed the PCR reads using MiXCR. The sample gives roughly 32,000 clones, approximately 7.4% of which show up once; around 44% is in the top ten. Sequencing was carried out using blood. All receptors come from a female donor with papillary thyroid cancer or a benign thyroid nodule (not recorded which). Some clones in this sample may be carry-over from other donors' samples. Both conserved end residues are part of each CDR3. The D gene is left open where the match is weak. Some rows mark clone size as missing; the rest say once, few, many or name a class of expanded clone.

d_call j_call clone_size v_call cdr3_nt cdr3_aa
- TRBJ2-7 many TRBV5-1 TGCGCCAGCAGCTTGGCCGGGAACTACGAGCAGTACTTC CASSLAGNYEQYF
- TRBJ1-1 - TRBV5-8 TGTGCCAGCAGCGCCACGGGGCAGGGGAACACTGAAGCTTTCTTT CASSATGQGNTEAFF
TRBD1 TRBJ2-4 many TRBV20-1 TGCAGTGCTCAGGGGGCCCCCGGGACAGTAGCCAAAAACATTCAGTACTTC CSAQGAPGTVAKNIQYF
TRBD2 TRBJ2-3 many TRBV30 TGTGCCTGGACCTCAGGGACTAGCGGGAGCCCAGATACGCAGTATTTT CAWTSGTSGSPDTQYF
TRBD1 TRBJ1-5 many TRBV30 TGTGCCTGGAGTGTACCCGGGACAGGGGCAGGGTATAGCAATCAGCCCCAGCATTTT CAWSVPGTGAGYSNQPQHF
TRBD1 TRBJ1-6 many TRBV3-1 TGTGCCAGCAGCCCGGGACAGGGTTTTAATTCACCCCTCCACTTT CASSPGQGFNSPLHF
- TRBJ2-3 many TRBV6-1 TGTGCCAGCAGTGAGGGCTGGGCAGATACGCAGTATTTT CASSEGWADTQYF
TRBD1 TRBJ1-1 many TRBV19 TGTGCCAGTAGTTGGGGACAGGCCAACACTGAAGCTTTCTTT CASSWGQANTEAFF
- TRBJ2-2 many TRBV27 TGTGCCAGCAGTCCAATCGCCGGGGGGCCCGGGGAGCTGTTTTTT CASSPIAGGPGELFF
- TRBJ1-2 many TRBV27 TGTGCCAGCAGTCCGGGAAGTTATAACTATGGCTACACCTTC CASSPGSYNYGYTF
- TRBJ2-2 many TRBV30 TGTGCCTGGAGTAGCGTCGGGGAGCTGTTTTTT CAWSSVGELFF
TRBD1 TRBJ1-4 many TRBV11-1 TGTGCCAGCGGAGTACAGGGGGAAGCTAATGAAAAACTGTTTTTT CASGVQGEANEKLFF
- TRBJ2-1 many TRBV18 TGTGCCAGCTCACCGGGCAGGGGCCACTACAATGAGCAGTTCTTC CASSPGRGHYNEQFF
- TRBJ1-4 many TRBV5-1 TGCGCCAGCAGCCTTAACCCCGGAGCGGAGAATGAAAAACTGTTTTTT CASSLNPGAENEKLFF
- TRBJ1-5 - TRBV4-2 TGTGCCAGCAGCCAACAGGTCACACACAACAATCAGCCCCAGCATTTT CASSQQVTHNNQPQHF
- TRBJ2-2 many TRBV5-1 TGCGCCAGCGGCCCTGGGGTGAACACCGGGGAGCTGTTTTTT CASGPGVNTGELFF
- TRBJ1-1 many TRBV25-1 TGTGCAGCAGCAAAAGGGGTTGGGACTGAAGCTTTCTTT CAAAKGVGTEAFF
- TRBJ2-2 - TRBV29-1 TGCAGCGTCTACGCCGACTCCACCGGGGAGCTGTTTTTT CSVYADSTGELFF
- TRBJ1-1 many TRBV6-4 TGTGCCAGCAGTGACCCCCCCGATAACAGGGTAGAGGCTTTCTTT CASSDPPDNRVEAFF
- TRBJ2-1 many TRBV9 TGTGCCAGCAGCCCAGAGGAAGCGGGCCCCTACAATGAGCAGTTCTTC CASSPEEAGPYNEQFF
- TRBJ1-4 many TRBV3-1 TGTGCCAGCAGCCCGACCGCGGCTAATGAAAAACTGTTTTTT CASSPTAANEKLFF
TRBD2 TRBJ2-5 many TRBV30 TGTGCCTGGAGTCCACTAGCGGGCCAAGAGACCCAGTACTTC CAWSPLAGQETQYF
- TRBJ1-6 many TRBV4-1 TGCGCCAGCAGCCTGGGCCAGGGCCATAATTCACCCCTCCACTTT CASSLGQGHNSPLHF
- TRBJ2-2 many TRBV20-1 TGCAGTGCCTTCGGGGGCTTTAACACCGGGGAGCTGTTTTTT CSAFGGFNTGELFF
TRBD1 TRBJ1-1 many TRBV20-1 TGCAGTGCTAAAGATCAGGGGGCGACGGGCAACACTGAAGCTTTCTTT CSAKDQGATGNTEAFF
TRBD2 TRBJ2-1 few TRBV28 TGTGCCAGCATAAGCGCGGGAGAACGCAATGAGCAGTTCTTC CASISAGERNEQFF
- TRBJ1-5 many TRBV28 TGTGCCAGCAGTTTCGAACAGGGTCAGCCCCAGCATTTT CASSFEQGQPQHF
TRBD2 TRBJ2-7 many TRBV11-2 TGTGCCAGCAGCTTATGGGCTAGCGGGAGCTACGAGCAGTACTTC CASSLWASGSYEQYF
- TRBJ2-7 few TRBV6-2/TRBV6-3 TGTGCCAGCAACCGGGACCCCTTTATCCTCGAGCAGTACTTC CASNRDPFILEQYF
- TRBJ2-3 many TRBV7-2 TGTGCCAGCAGCTTAGGATGGGGAGATACGCAGTATTTT CASSLGWGDTQYF
- TRBJ1-1 many TRBV28 TGTGCCAGCTGCACAGGCCCCGGCCTTGAAGCTTTCTTT CASCTGPGLEAFF
- TRBJ1-5 few TRBV15 TGCGCCACCACCCAAAGGGGCAATCAGCCCCAGCATTTT CATTQRGNQPQHF
TRBD1 TRBJ1-2 many TRBV29-1 TGCAGCGTCGACAGGGAGGGTGCGGCAGGCTACACCTTC CSVDREGAAGYTF
TRBD1 TRBJ2-2 - TRBV7-2 TGTGCTAGCTGGGACAGTGCCACCGGGGAGCTGTTTTTT CASWDSATGELFF
- TRBJ2-3 many TRBV5-1 TGCGCCAGCACCCTCGGTTATACGCAGTATTTT CASTLGYTQYF
- TRBJ2-5 - TRBV6-8 TGTGCCAGCAGTTACGAGCCTTTTCTGGAGACCCAGTACTTC CASSYEPFLETQYF
TRBD1 TRBJ2-4 - TRBV18 TGTGCCAGCTCACCCTGGGGACAGGGGGAGAATTCTGGCAAAAACATTCAGTACTTC CASSPWGQGENSGKNIQYF
TRBD1 TRBJ2-2 many TRBV20-1 TGCAGTGCCCCTGGACAGGGGGCGGTCACCGGGGAGCTGTTTTTT CSAPGQGAVTGELFF
- TRBJ1-2 many TRBV7-8 TGTGCCAGCAGCTTAGTCCCAGGGACGGCCTCGAGCTATGGCTACACCTTC CASSLVPGTASSYGYTF
TRBD2 TRBJ2-3 - TRBV11-2 TGTGCCAGCAGCTTTAGGGGACTACACCAGGATACGCAGTATTTT CASSFRGLHQDTQYF
- TRBJ2-7 few TRBV28 TGTGCCATCAGGGGGGTCAGCTCCTACGATCAGTACTTC CAIRGVSSYDQYF
- TRBJ1-2 many TRBV19 TGTGCCAGTAGTCAACGCTTACGATGGGAAGGGGCAGGGAACTATGGCTACACCTTC CASSQRLRWEGAGNYGYTF
TRBD1 TRBJ2-4 many TRBV28 TGTGCCAGCAGTTTATTTGGGACAGGGGGAAACATTCAGTACTTC CASSLFGTGGNIQYF
TRBD2 TRBJ2-7 many TRBV10-2 TGCGCCAGCAGTGAGTCGGGACTAGCTGCTACTAGCTCCTACGAGCAGTACTTC CASSESGLAATSSYEQYF
- TRBJ1-4 many TRBV20-1 TGCAGTGCTAGAGGACGGGGGCTCGGGCTCACTGAAAAACTGTTTTTT CSARGRGLGLTEKLFF
- TRBJ2-7 many TRBV19 TGTGCCAGTAGTATAAACAGGGACTACGAGCAGTACTTC CASSINRDYEQYF
- TRBJ1-5 many TRBV4-3 TGCGCCAGCAGCCAAGATGGGGGGGGGGATCAGCCCCAGCATTTT CASSQDGGGDQPQHF
TRBD2 TRBJ2-5 many TRBV2 TGTGCCAGCAGTGAATGGACTAGCAACCAAGAGACCCAGTACTTC CASSEWTSNQETQYF
- TRBJ2-3 many TRBV24-1 TGTGCCTCACAGGGAGAGGGGATTAGCACAGATACGCAGTATTTT CASQGEGISTDTQYF
TRBD1 TRBJ2-5 many TRBV10-2 TGCGCCAGCAGTTCCGGGACAGGGGAAAAAGAGACCCAGTACTTC CASSSGTGEKETQYF
TRBD1 TRBJ1-5 once TRBV30 TGTGCCTGGAGTAGGACAGGGTTGGGTCAGCCCCAGCATTTT CAWSRTGLGQPQHF
TRBD2 TRBJ2-1 many TRBV12-3/TRBV12-4 TGTGCCAGCAGTTTGGAAAGCGGGGTATACAATGAGCAGTTCTTC CASSLESGVYNEQFF
- TRBJ2-7 many TRBV9 TGTGCCAGCAGCGTAGCCCCCGGTGGCAACTACGAGCGGTACTTC CASSVAPGGNYERYF
TRBD1 TRBJ2-1 many TRBV6-1 TGTGCCAGCAAGACGACAGGGTCCTACAATGAGCAGTTCTTC CASKTTGSYNEQFF
TRBD1 TRBJ2-7 medium-sized TRBV15 TGTGCCACCAGCGCTGGGACAGGGGGTCCCTACGAGCAGTACTTC CATSAGTGGPYEQYF